This T cell receptor (beta chain) was sequenced during a study of T cells in Graves' hyperthyroidism and ophthalmopathy. From RNA transcripts, TCR beta CDR3 regions were amplified. TCR CDR3 underwent first-round RT-PCR with the HTBI primer set. TCRdb itself ran the multiplex PCR reads through MiXCR, one entry per CDR3 protein. The table lists roughly 250,000 distinct CDR3 sequences, roughly 15% of them singletons. Germline CDR1 and CDR2: SNHLY and FYNNEI. The CDR3 loop spans 17 amino acids. After removal of 4 bases from V and 0 bases from J, the junction contained 6 bases not matched to a gene. This clonotype was detected ten times or more.

The TCR comes from a middle-aged woman with Graves' hyperthyroidism that later progressed to Graves' ophthalmopathy. Sequencing was carried out using blood. The J gene is TRBJ2-2, the V gene TRBV2, with 9 positions matching TRBD1. The CDR3 DNA reads TGTGCCAGCAGTGTAACCACAGGGGGCGCGAACACCGGGGAGCTGTTTTTT. This sequence encodes CASSVTTGGANTGELFF.